A selection of T cell receptor beta chains follows, all from one sample in a study of T cell responses to AZD1222 COVID-19 vaccine. Clones were sequenced by immunoSEQ multiplex PCR, and TCRdb holds only the in-frame ones, with some missing. The repertoire holds about 270,000 clones, with approximately 94% as singletons. The source material was peripheral blood, sampled 28 days after the second AZD1222 dose. The receptor set was obtained from an adult who received the AZD1222 COVID-19 vaccine. The CDR3 runs from the conserved cysteine through the conserved F or W. A D gene is named only where the DNA matches it firmly. Clone sizes are given selectively: once, few, many, or a class where the clone is expanded.

J: TRBJ2-5; V: TRBV29-1; D: TRBD2; size: -; CDR3: CSLRTSGGETQYF; DNA: TGCAGCCTCCGGACTAGCGGGGGAGAGACCCAGTACTTC
J: TRBJ1-1; V: TRBV5-6; D: -; size: once; CDR3: CASSLAGGRTEAFF; DNA: TGTGCCAGCAGCTTGGCCGGGGGTCGTACTGAAGCTTTCTTT
J: TRBJ2-3; V: TRBV7-9; D: -; size: -; CDR3: CASSFTGGLDTQYF; DNA: TGTGCCAGCAGCTTCACCGGGGGCCTGGATACGCAGTATTTT
J: TRBJ1-2; V: TRBV29-1; D: TRBD1; size: -; CDR3: CSVDWGQGRANYGYTF; DNA: TGCAGCGTTGATTGGGGACAGGGGAGAGCTAACTATGGCTACACCTTC
J: TRBJ2-2; V: TRBV6-7; D: TRBD2; size: -; CDR3: CASSYSSLAGVGELFF; DNA: TGTGCCAGCAGTTACTCGAGCCTAGCGGGAGTCGGGGAGCTGTTTTTT
J: TRBJ1-5; V: TRBV5-1; D: -; size: few; CDR3: CASSLDVYQPQHF; DNA: TGCGCCAGCAGCTTAGACGTGTATCAGCCCCAGCATTTT
J: TRBJ2-3; V: TRBV6-5; D: -; size: -; CDR3: CASRVTVPPTQYF; DNA: TGTGCCAGCAGGGTGACAGTTCCGCCAACGCAGTATTTT
J: TRBJ1-1; V: TRBV3-1/TRBV3-2; D: -; size: -; CDR3: CASSRTPGGEAFF; DNA: TGTGCCAGCAGCCGGACCCCGGGGGGCGAAGCTTTCTTT
J: TRBJ1-3; V: TRBV19; D: -; size: -; CDR3: CASSPTDTISGNTIYF; DNA: TGTGCCAGTAGTCCGACGGATACCATCTCTGGAAACACCATATATTTT
J: TRBJ1-5; V: TRBV7-2; D: -; size: -; CDR3: CASARRGTPGEPQHF; DNA: TGTGCCAGCGCCCGCCGGGGCACCCCGGGGGAGCCCCAGCATTTT
J: TRBJ2-7; V: TRBV2; D: -; size: once; CDR3: CASSKLGKTYSYEQYF; DNA: TGTGCCAGCAGTAAGTTGGGCAAGACTTACTCCTACGAGCAGTACTTC
J: TRBJ2-7; V: TRBV18; D: -; size: -; CDR3: CASSPALLTYEQYF; DNA: TGTGCCAGCTCACCTGCGTTGCTTACCTACGAGCAGTACTTC
J: TRBJ2-6; V: TRBV9; D: -; size: -; CDR3: CASSVAAGANVLTF; DNA: TGTGCCAGCAGCGTAGCTGCGGGGGCCAACGTCCTGACTTTC
J: TRBJ2-1; V: TRBV4-3; D: TRBD1; size: -; CDR3: CASSQVRVRGLDNEQFF; DNA: TGCGCCAGCAGCCAAGTAAGGGTGAGGGGGCTCGACAATGAGCAGTTCTTC
J: TRBJ2-5; V: TRBV5-4; D: TRBD2; size: once; CDR3: CASSPVSGGMETQYF; DNA: TGTGCCAGCAGCCCCGTGAGCGGGGGGATGGAGACCCAGTACTTC
J: TRBJ1-1; V: TRBV12-3/TRBV12-4; D: -; size: -; CDR3: CASGPPNTEAFF; DNA: TGTGCCAGCGGTCCGCCGAACACTGAAGCTTTCTTT
J: TRBJ1-6; V: TRBV9; D: -; size: -; CDR3: CASSPSPGLHNSPLHF; DNA: TGTGCCAGCAGCCCCTCCCCAGGACTGCATAATTCACCCCTCCACTTT
J: TRBJ1-2; V: TRBV6-4; D: -; size: -; CDR3: CASSDSTAGGYTF; DNA: TGTGCCAGCAGTGACTCGACAGCAGGTGGCTACACCTTC
J: TRBJ1-2; V: TRBV12-3/TRBV12-4; D: -; size: -; CDR3: CASSLSQGWGYTF; DNA: TGTGCCAGCAGTTTAAGTCAGGGCTGGGGCTACACCTTC
J: TRBJ2-7; V: TRBV10-3; D: -; size: -; CDR3: CAISDEGKGSYEQYF; DNA: TGTGCCATCAGTGACGAGGGGAAGGGGTCCTACGAGCAGTACTTC
J: TRBJ2-1; V: TRBV12-5; D: -; size: -; CDR3: CASGLVKAPHNEQFF; DNA: TGTGCTAGTGGTTTGGTAAAAGCGCCCCACAATGAGCAGTTCTTC
J: TRBJ2-1; V: TRBV29-1; D: -; size: -; CDR3: CSVDSINEQFF; DNA: TGCAGCGTTGACTCCATCAATGAGCAGTTCTTC
J: TRBJ2-3; V: TRBV5-1; D: -; size: -; CDR3: CASSSEPGIATDTQYF; DNA: TGCGCCAGCAGCTCCGAACCAGGGATAGCAACAGATACGCAGTATTTT
J: TRBJ2-7; V: TRBV11-3; D: -; size: -; CDR3: CASSLDRAEQYF; DNA: TGTGCCAGCAGCTTAGACAGGGCCGAGCAGTACTTC
J: TRBJ1-1; V: TRBV28; D: -; size: -; CDR3: CASRRYSEAFF; DNA: TGTGCCAGCAGGAGATACAGTGAAGCTTTCTTT
J: TRBJ1-4; V: TRBV19; D: -; size: -; CDR3: CASSIDPAGATNEKLFF; DNA: TGTGCCAGTAGTATAGATCCAGCGGGCGCAACTAATGAAAAACTGTTTTTT
J: TRBJ1-1; V: TRBV28; D: -; size: -; CDR3: CAPDSGRTEAFF; DNA: TGTGCTCCGGACAGTGGCAGGACTGAAGCTTTCTTT
J: TRBJ1-1; V: TRBV4-1; D: -; size: -; CDR3: CASSLVLNTEAFF; DNA: TGCGCCAGCAGCCTCGTCTTGAACACTGAAGCTTTCTTT
J: TRBJ2-5; V: TRBV20-1; D: -; size: -; CDR3: CSASSKETQYF; DNA: TGCAGTGCTAGCAGCAAAGAGACCCAGTACTTC